This paragraph covers one TCR beta chain sequence. As yet, its antigen is unknown. The length of the CDR3 is 17 residues. V was trimmed by 6 bases and J by 4 bases, leaving 24 bases between them. CDR1 is WSHSY, CDR2 SAAADI, per germline. This sample was taken from a study of T cell repertoires in cytomegalovirus infection. Turning to the study itself: Public TCR beta signatures indicated both CMV infection and matching HLA type.

TCRdb processed the reads anew with MiXCR; each CDR3 protein has one entry. The sample lists roughly 250,000 distinct CDR3 sequences; 9% to 15% were seen once. Overall study results and limits: CMV-specific HLA-C-restricted TCR beta clonotypes dominated the ex vivo response. Cumulative public TCR beta family frequency identified carriers of CMV plus the relevant HLA.

This sequence was found in a human donor in good health (CMV status not recorded). Some clones in this sample may be carry-over from other donors' samples. The sequenced material came from PBMCs. This chain connects TRBV10-2 to TRBJ1-2; tentative D call: TRBD1 (5 bases). Here the CDR3 DNA reads TGCGCCAGCAGGATAGACAGTCGCCTCGGAGTATCCTATGGCTACACCTTC. As protein: CASRIDSRLGVSYGYTF.